This passage covers 8 T cell receptor beta chains from one sample sequenced in a study of cytomegalovirus exposure and HLA in healthy donors. It was with 60 Vbeta and 13 Jbeta primers that the PCR ran. Measured with immunoSEQ multiplex PCR; TCRdb has only the in-frame clones, and not every one. The table has 85,000 to 100,000 clones, around 77% seen once. Sample: PBMCs. These receptors came from a man aged 50-60 years in good health and CMV-seropositive.

V and J are TRBV6-4 and TRBJ2-7, with D hard to call. Trimming left V 4 bases short and J 1 base short, with 5 bases between. This CDR3 contains 12 residues. Germline assignment: CDR1 MRHNA and CDR2 SNTAGT. Here the CDR3 reads CASSGVSYEQYF. Here the CDR3 DNA reads TGTGCCAGCAGTGGAGTATCCTACGAGCAGTACTTC.

This CDR3 is CAISARRYEQYF. The CDR3 nucleotides are TGTGCCATCAGTGCGCGCAGGTACGAGCAGTACTTC. V usage is TRBV10-3 and J usage is TRBJ2-7, with unresolved D. CDR1 and CDR2 from the germline V gene are ENHRY and SYGVKD. V lost 4 bases to trimming and J lost 4 bases, with 8 bases between them. This CDR3 contains 12 residues.

The V call is TRBV27, the J call TRBJ1-2, with 7 bases fitting TRBD1. The V gene end was trimmed by 0 bases and the J gene end by 5 bases; junction bases not matched to a gene: 3. Germline lookup yields CDR1 MNHEY and CDR2 SMNVEV (reference sequence). CDR3 size: 14 residues. The CDR3 nucleotides read TGTGCCAGCAGTTTATCCGGGACAGAGTATGGCTACACCTTC. It yields the protein CASSLSGTEYGYTF.

The V and J genes are TRBV7-3 and TRBJ2-7; the D is unclear. The ends were cut back, 5 bases at V and 0 bases at J, with 8 bases in the middle. Germline V gene sequence: CDR1 SGHTA, CDR2 FQGTGA. The CDR3 is 13 residues long. The CDR3 nucleotides are TGTGCCAGCAGCCTACCCAACTCCTACGAGCAGTACTTC. Translation: CASSLPNSYEQYF.

The sample holds a few counts of this clone. The chain combines TRBV2 with TRBJ2-3, with D unclear. CDR1 is SNHLY, CDR2 FYNNEI, per germline. Deletions cut 5 bases from V and 3 bases from J, with 12 bases between. The CDR3 covers 14 residues. CDR3 bases: TGTGCCAGCAGTCCCTCTCTCGGGACAGATACGCAGTATTTT. Residues: CASSPSLGTDTQYF. Together with reference TRBV2 and TRBJ2-3, the CDR3 gives the full variable domain: EPEVTQTPSHQVTQMGQEVILRCVPISNHLYFYWYRQILGQKVEFLVSFYNNEISEKSEIFDDQFSVERPDGSNFTLKIRSTKLEDSAMYFCASSPSLGTDTQYFGPGTRLTVL.

This clone was seen repeatedly, ten times or more. J is TRBJ1-2 and V is TRBV7-2; a weak D match, TRBD1 (6 bases). The CDR3 is 13 residues long. The V and J ends lost 4 bases and 4 bases respectively, with 10 bases between them. Germline V gene data show CDR1 as SGHTA and CDR2 as FQGNSA. The CDR3 protein is CASSSTGTYGYTF. The CDR3 DNA reads as TGTGCCAGCAGCTCTACAGGGACCTATGGCTACACCTTC.

This clone was observed a handful of times. This chain joins TRBV7-9 and TRBJ2-5; D unclear. The CDR3 covers 13 residues. The germline V gene has CDR1 SEHNR and CDR2 FQNEAQ (reference sequence). V was clipped by 1 base and J by 4 bases, with 7 bases between them. The CDR3 spells CASSLGYPETQYF. The CDR3 DNA reads TGTGCCAGCAGCTTAGGCTATCCAGAGACCCAGTACTTC. Full variable domain (outside the CDR3, taken from reference TRBV7-9 and TRBJ2-5): DTGVSQNPRHKITKRGQNVTFRCDPISEHNRLYWYRQTLGQGPEFLTYFQNEAQLEKSRLLSDRFSAERPKGSFSTLEIQRTEQGDSAMYLCASSLGYPETQYFGPGTRLLVL.

There are a few counts of this clone. The V call is TRBV9, the J call TRBJ2-1; 7 bases agree with TRBD1. V gave up 1 base and J gave up 10 bases; unmatched junction bases: 5. CDR1 and CDR2 from the germline V gene are SGDLS and YYNGEE. The CDR3 loop spans 13 amino acids. CDR3 sequence (DNA): TGTGCCAGCAGCGTAAGAACAGGGGACGAGCAGTTCTTC. This gives the protein CASSVRTGDEQFF. The whole variable domain, remainder taken from reference TRBV9 and TRBJ2-1, is DSGVTQTPKHLITATGQRVTLRCSPRSGDLSVYWYQQSLDQGLQFLIQYYNGEERAKGNILERFSAQQFPDLHSELNLSSLELGDSALYFCASSVRTGDEQFFGPGTRLTVL.